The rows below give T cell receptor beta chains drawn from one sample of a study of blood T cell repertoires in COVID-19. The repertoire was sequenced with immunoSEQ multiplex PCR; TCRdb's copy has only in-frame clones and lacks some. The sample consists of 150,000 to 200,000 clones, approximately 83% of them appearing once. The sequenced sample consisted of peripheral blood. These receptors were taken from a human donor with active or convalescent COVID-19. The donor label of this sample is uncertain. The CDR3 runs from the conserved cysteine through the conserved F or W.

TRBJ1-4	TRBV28	CATRGGGNEKLFF
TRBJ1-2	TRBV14	CASSQDHQGYGYTF
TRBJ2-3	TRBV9	CASSPSSGGSPTQYF
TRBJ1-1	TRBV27	CASTHLLGTAGGANTEAFF
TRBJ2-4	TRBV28	CASSFGTVAKNIQYF
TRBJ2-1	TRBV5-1	CASSPRRDADYNEQFF
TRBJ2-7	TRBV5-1	CASSFFGQGDFYEQYF
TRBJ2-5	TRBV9	CASSVMGPETQYF
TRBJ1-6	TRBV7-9	CASSFGNSPLHF
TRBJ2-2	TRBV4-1	CASSQEGGEGRGTGELFF
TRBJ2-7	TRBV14	CASSQDRLAASSYEQYF
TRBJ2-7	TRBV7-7	CASSPRRDSYEQYF
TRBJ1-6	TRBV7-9	CASSLAQGDSPLHF
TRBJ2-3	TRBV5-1	CASSFGDRAADTQYF
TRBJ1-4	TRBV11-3	CASSPPRQVGREKLFF
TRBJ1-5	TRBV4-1	CASSLVLGNQPQHF
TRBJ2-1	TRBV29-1	CSGLSGGGYNEQFF
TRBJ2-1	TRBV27	CASSLGPGQRYLVSYNEQFF
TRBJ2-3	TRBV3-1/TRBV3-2	CASRSGTSTDTQYF
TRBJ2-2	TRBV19	CATTGLMNTGELFF
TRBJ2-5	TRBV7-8	CASSQGGTQYF
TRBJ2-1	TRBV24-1	CATSDPGQTYNEQFF
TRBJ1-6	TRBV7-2	CASSKTGENSPLHF
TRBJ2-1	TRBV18	CASSPPWGSSYNEQFF
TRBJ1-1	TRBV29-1	CSAQQNTEAFF
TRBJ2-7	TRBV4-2	CASSPASSYEQYF
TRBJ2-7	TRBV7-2	CASSLEGGATSYEQYF
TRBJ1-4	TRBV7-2	CASSLLQGEKLFF
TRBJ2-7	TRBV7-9	CASSPTSGLAGYEQYF
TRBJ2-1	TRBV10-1	CASSRFSGTQGNEQFF
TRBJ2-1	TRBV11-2	CASSHKASGRAGAYNEQFF
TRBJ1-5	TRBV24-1	CATSDTYSNQPQHF
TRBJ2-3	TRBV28	CASSWGLPSTDTQYF
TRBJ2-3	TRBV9	CASSVVGLGYTDTQYF
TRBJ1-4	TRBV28	CASSFSPEKLFF
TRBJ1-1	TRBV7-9	CASSYRLNTEAFF
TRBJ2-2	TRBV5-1	CASSTGDRYTGELFF
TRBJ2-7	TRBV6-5	CASTVSKRPTYEQYF
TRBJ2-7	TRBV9	CASSVGGSYEQYF
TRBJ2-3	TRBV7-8	CASSRRDLAASWDTQYF
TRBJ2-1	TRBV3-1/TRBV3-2	CASSQVGGSYNEQFF
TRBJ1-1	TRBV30	CAWSDGIGVQAFF
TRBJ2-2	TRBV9	CASSSTSQTVGGELFF
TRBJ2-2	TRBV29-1	CSVKDGGTGVSGELFF
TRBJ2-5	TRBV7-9	CASSLIGQGKETQYF
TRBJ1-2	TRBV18	CASSPGTSPGYTF
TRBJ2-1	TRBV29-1	CSVGHGQYNEQFF
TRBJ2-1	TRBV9	CASSVAWLADNEQFF
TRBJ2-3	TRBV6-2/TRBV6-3	CASSQSTDTQYF
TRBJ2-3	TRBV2	CASGPRGTLTDTQYF
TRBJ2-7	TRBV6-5	CASSLGQGPYEQYF
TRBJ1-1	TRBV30	CAWSAGDRAEAFF
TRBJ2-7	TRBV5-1	CASSLGTANYEQYF
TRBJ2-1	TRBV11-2	CASSSLGLAKFF